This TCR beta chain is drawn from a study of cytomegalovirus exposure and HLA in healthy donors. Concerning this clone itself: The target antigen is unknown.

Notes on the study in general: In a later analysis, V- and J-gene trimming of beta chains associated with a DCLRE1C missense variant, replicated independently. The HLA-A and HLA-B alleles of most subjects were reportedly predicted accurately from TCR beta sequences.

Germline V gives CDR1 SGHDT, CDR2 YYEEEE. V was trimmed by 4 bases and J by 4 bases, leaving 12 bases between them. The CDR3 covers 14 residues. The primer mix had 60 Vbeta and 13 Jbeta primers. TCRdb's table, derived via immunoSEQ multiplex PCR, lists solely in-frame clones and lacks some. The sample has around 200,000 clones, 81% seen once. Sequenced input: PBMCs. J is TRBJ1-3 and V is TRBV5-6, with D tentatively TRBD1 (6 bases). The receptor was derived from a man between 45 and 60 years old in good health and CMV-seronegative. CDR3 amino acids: CASSLRGAGNTIYF. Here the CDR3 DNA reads TGTGCCAGCAGCCTCCGGGGGGCCGGAAACACCATATATTTT.